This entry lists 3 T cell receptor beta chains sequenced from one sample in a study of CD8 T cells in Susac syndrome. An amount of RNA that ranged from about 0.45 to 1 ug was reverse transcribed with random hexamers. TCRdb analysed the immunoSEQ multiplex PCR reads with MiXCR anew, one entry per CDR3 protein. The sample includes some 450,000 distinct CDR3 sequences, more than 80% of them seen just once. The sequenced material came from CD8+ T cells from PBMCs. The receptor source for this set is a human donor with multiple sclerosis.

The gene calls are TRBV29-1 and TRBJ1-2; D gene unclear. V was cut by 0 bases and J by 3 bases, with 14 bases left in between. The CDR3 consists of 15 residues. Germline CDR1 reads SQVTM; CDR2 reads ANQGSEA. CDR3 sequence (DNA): TGCAGCGTTGAAGAACTCGTAGACCTCCACTATGGCTACACCTTC. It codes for CSVEELVDLHYGYTF.

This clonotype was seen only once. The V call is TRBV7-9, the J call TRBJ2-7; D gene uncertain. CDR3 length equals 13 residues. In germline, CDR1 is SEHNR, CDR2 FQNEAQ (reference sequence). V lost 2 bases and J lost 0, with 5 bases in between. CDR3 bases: TGTGCCAGCAGCTTACCAGCCTCCTACGAGCAGTACTTC. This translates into CASSLPASYEQYF.

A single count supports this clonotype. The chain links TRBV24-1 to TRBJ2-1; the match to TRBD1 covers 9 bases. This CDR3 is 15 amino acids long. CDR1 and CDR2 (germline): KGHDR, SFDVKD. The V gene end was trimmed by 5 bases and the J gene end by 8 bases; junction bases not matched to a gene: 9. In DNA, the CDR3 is TGTGCCACCAGTGCTGCCGGGACAGGGTATGATGAGCAGTTCTTC. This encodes CATSAAGTGYDEQFF.